A single sample is the source of the 5 T cell receptor beta chains below, sequenced in a study of identical twins (dated by TCRdb to 2015 to 2016). Libraries were made using 5' RACE. Sequencing took place on an Illumina HiSeq 2000. TCRdb redid the processing of the public reads, applying fastp at Q25 and MiXCR, and retained in-frame beta chains. Under each unique CDR3 protein, matching rows form one entry showing the most common genes and DNA. The sample table shows some 690,000 distinct CDR3 sequences, and about 20% are seen once. Jointly, the top ten make up 4% to 5.5% of the sample. A further study also used this sample, focusing on T cells expressing NK-cell markers.

Source material: PBMCs. These receptors all stem from a woman between 18 and 30 years old in good health.

This clonotype came up a few times. The CDR3 loop reads CATSPSPTQETQYF. For the CDR3, the DNA is TGTGCCACCAGCCCAAGTCCGACTCAAGAGACCCAGTACTTC. The J gene is TRBJ2-5, the V gene TRBV15; D gene uncertain. CDR1 LNHNV and CDR2 YYDKDF come from the germline V gene (reference sequence). The CDR3 contains 14 residues. V lost 5 bases to trimming and J lost 2 bases, with 12 bases between them. Full variable domain (rest looked up from reference TRBV15 and TRBJ2-5): DAMVIQNPRYQVTQFGKPVTLSCSQTLNHNVMYWYQQKSSQAPKLLFHYYDKDFNNEADTPDNFQSRRPNTSFCFLDIRSPGLGDTAMYLCATSPSPTQETQYFGPGTRLLVL.

The V gene is TRBV7-2, the J gene TRBJ2-7; 12 positions match TRBD2. This CDR3 contains 15 residues. Germline assignment: CDR1 SGHTA and CDR2 FQGNSA. The junction had 6 bases not matched to a gene; V was cut back by 2 bases and J by 7 bases. CDR3 bases: TGTGCCAGCAGCTTACCGACTAGCGGGAGAGATGAGCAGTACTTC. Translation gives CASSLPTSGRDEQYF.

This clonotype was picked up one time. The chain recombines TRBV27 with TRBJ2-3; 10 nucleotides align to TRBD2. CDR1 and CDR2 (germline): MNHEY, SMNVEV (reference sequence). Trimming removed 3 bases from V and 9 bases from J; junction bases left unmatched: 9. The CDR3 is made up of 15 amino acids. The CDR3 bases are TGTGCCAGCAGTTTGCTAGCGGGGGTTCAGGGGACGCAGTATTTT. Translating it yields CASSLLAGVQGTQYF.

This clonotype has a count of ten or more. The chain uses TRBV29-1 and TRBJ2-5; D call uncertain. The CDR3 loop spans 10 amino acids. Germline CDR1 SQVTM, CDR2 ANQGSEA. The germline V and J ends were trimmed by 5 bases and 1 base, with 2 bases remaining between them. CDR3 bases: TGCAGCGTTCCCCAAGAGACCCAGTACTTC. Translated: CSVPQETQYF.

This clonotype turned up a few times. The genes are TRBV5-1 and TRBJ2-7; D is undetermined. Germline V gene lookup returns CDR1 SGHRS and CDR2 YFSETQ. The CDR3 has 15 residues. The V end lost 4 bases, the J end lost 3 bases, and 17 bases lay between the germline ends. CDR3 nucleotides: TGCGCCAGCAGCCAGGCGCTAGGACGTAGCTACGAGCAGTACTTC. This codes for CASSQALGRSYEQYF.